The 13 T cell receptor beta chains presented below share a single source sample, sequenced in a study of regulatory T cells in long-lasting Graves disease. Combining iRepertoire HTBI primers with Arm-PCR of CDR3 regions, the authors built TCR beta libraries. Each CDR3 protein gets one entry after TCRdb re-called the multiplex PCR reads with MiXCR. Here the sample spans roughly 520,000 distinct CDR3 sequences, more than 10% being singletons. Time point meaning: newly diagnosed GD, antithyroid drugs for less than 3 months. The TCR library was made from RNA extracted from PBMCs. The same sample was also studied in work on T cells in Graves' hyperthyroidism and ophthalmopathy.

The starting material was peripheral blood mononuclear cells (PBMCs), obtained at new diagnosis, from a patient treated with antithyroid drugs. Receptor source: a woman between 25 and 40 years old with Graves disease.

This chain uses TRBV20-1 with TRBJ1-1, with 11 bases aligning to TRBD1. Germline V gene sequence: CDR1 DFQATT, CDR2 SNEGSKA (reference sequence). V shed 0 bases and J 5 bases; nucleotides not matched to a gene: 5. The CDR3 contains 15 residues. This CDR3 is CSARDPGQGGTEAFF. The CDR3, as DNA: TGCAGTGCTAGAGATCCGGGACAGGGGGGGACTGAAGCTTTCTTT.

Only a few counts were recorded for this clonotype. This chain joins TRBV20-1 and TRBJ2-5; 12 bases are a match to TRBD2. V shed 7 bases, J shed 3 bases, and the junction held 15 bases outside the gene matches. This CDR3 has 17 amino acids. Germline lookup yields CDR1 DFQATT and CDR2 SNEGSKA (reference sequence). The CDR3 here is CSVRSPATSGRKETQYF. Here the CDR3 DNA reads TGCAGTGTTAGGAGCCCCGCTACTAGCGGGAGGAAAGAGACCCAGTACTTC.

This clonotype showed up many times. V and J are TRBV27 and TRBJ2-2; TRBD2 might be the D (5 bases). CDR1 is MNHEY and CDR2 is SMNVEV in the germline V gene (reference sequence). The ends were cut back, 0 bases at V and 0 bases at J, with 11 bases in the middle. This CDR3 spans 17 amino acids. The CDR3 spells CASSLSWAAANTGELFF. CDR3 coding DNA: TGTGCCAGCAGTTTATCCTGGGCAGCGGCGAACACCGGGGAGCTGTTTTTT.

This clonotype was found many times. V gene TRBV12-3 or TRBV12-4 combines with J gene TRBJ1-5; D is possibly TRBD1 (5 bases). V lost 4 bases, J lost 4 bases, and 17 bases lay in between. The CDR3 runs to 16 residues. The CDR3 nucleotides read TGTGCCAGCAGTTCCGCGGAGGGTCGGGGGAATCAGCCCCAGCATTTT. This encodes CASSSAEGRGNQPQHF.

This clonotype was seen many times. V usage is TRBV29-1 and J usage is TRBJ1-1; maybe TRBD1 (5 bases). CDR1 SQVTM and CDR2 ANQGSEA come from the germline V gene. This CDR3 comprises 12 residues. Trimming took off 7 bases at V and 4 bases at J, with 13 bases between the two ends. DNA of the CDR3: TGCAGCGGGGGCAGGGCCTCCACTGAAGCTTTCTTT. Translated, it gives CSGGRASTEAFF.

This clonotype has a count of ten or more. The chain joins TRBV12-3 or TRBV12-4 to TRBJ2-2; possibly TRBD2 for D (5 bases). Deletions cut 5 bases from V and 0 bases from J, with 10 bases between. The CDR3 covers 15 residues. CDR3 residues: CASSPRGTNTGELFF. CDR3 DNA: TGTGCCAGCAGTCCACGGGGAACGAACACCGGGGAGCTGTTTTTT.

V gene TRBV29-1 combines with J gene TRBJ1-6; D not certain. Trimming cost V 4 bases and J 0 bases, with 13 bases left between them. The V gene's germline CDR1 is SQVTM and CDR2 ANQGSEA. This CDR3 contains 16 residues. The CDR3 DNA reads as TGCAGCGTTGCCCTAGGCGGGGTCTCCTATAATTCACCCCTCCACTTT. This gives the protein CSVALGGVSYNSPLHF.

This clonotype was seen at least ten times. This chain joins TRBV6-5 and TRBJ1-1, with a possible D match to TRBD1 (5 bases). V lost 0 bases to trimming and J lost 0 bases, with 14 bases between them. The CDR3 is 17 amino acids. Germline V gene sequence: CDR1 MNHEY, CDR2 SVGAGI. CDR3 in DNA: TGTGCCAGCAGTTACTCTACGACCGGGGGTTTGAACACTGAAGCTTTCTTT. Amino acids: CASSYSTTGGLNTEAFF.

This clonotype appeared many times. The gene calls are TRBV29-1 and TRBJ2-5; no clear D. CDR1 SQVTM and CDR2 ANQGSEA come from the germline V gene. The CDR3 totals 12 residues. Trimming pared 2 bases from V and 9 bases from J, leaving 13 bases between. CDR3 region: CSVERQRRSQYF. The CDR3, as DNA: TGCAGCGTTGAAAGGCAGCGTAGGTCCCAGTACTTC.

In its sample, this clonotype was seen many times. The V call is TRBV20-1, the J call TRBJ2-3; TRBD2 matches at 11 bases. Trimming cost V 6 bases and J 2 bases; bases outside gene matches: 10. This CDR3 region has 16 residues. Looked up from germline, CDR1 is DFQATT and CDR2 is SNEGSKA (reference sequence). DNA for the CDR3: TGCAGTGCCACCGATCTACTAGCGGGGGACACAGATACGCAGTATTTT. Its translation is CSATDLLAGDTDTQYF.

Many counts were recorded for this clonotype. The chain joins TRBV12-3 or TRBV12-4 to TRBJ2-3; the D gene is possibly TRBD2 (6 bases). Deletions cut 6 bases from V and 4 bases from J, with 17 bases between. The CDR3 totals 15 residues. CDR3 amino acids: CASSSVAVSPDTQYF. The DNA for the CDR3 is TGTGCCAGCAGCTCGGTAGCGGTTTCGCCAGATACGCAGTATTTT.

A few counts support this clonotype. The V gene is TRBV6-1, the J gene TRBJ2-5, with 10 bases aligning to TRBD2. The CDR3 has 16 residues. Germline-derived CDR1 and CDR2 are MNHNS and SASEGT. V lost 3 bases to trimming and J lost 5 bases; unmatched junction nucleotides: 9. CDR3 loop: CASSDTLAGDGETQYF. Written as DNA, the CDR3 is TGTGCCAGCAGTGACACCCTAGCGGGAGACGGGGAGACCCAGTACTTC.

The chain combines TRBV9 with TRBJ2-1; D unclear. Germline CDR1 reads SGDLS; CDR2 reads YYNGEE. V was cut by 0 bases and J by 3 bases, with 13 bases left in between. The CDR3 covers 16 residues. The CDR3 region is CASSVGSSQLYNEQFF. The CDR3, as DNA: TGTGCCAGCAGCGTAGGGTCCAGCCAACTCTACAATGAGCAGTTCTTC.